These T cell receptor beta chains were read from a single sample in a study of cytomegalovirus exposure and HLA in healthy donors. Assay: immunoSEQ multiplex PCR; the TCRdb copy retains only in-frame clones and omits some. Here the sample spans some 170,000 clones, approximately 81% being singletons. The sample consisted of PBMCs. Receptors originate from a man aged 25-40 years in good health and CMV-seropositive. Each CDR3 is given with its conserved first and last residue. D genes are given only for firm matches. Where a row states a size, it is once, few, many or the class of an expanded clone; other rows omit it.

cdr3_aa	cdr3_nt	v_call	j_call	d_call	clone_size
CASSRRVAGGYNEQFF	TGTGCCAGCAGCCGCAGGGTAGCGGGAGGGTACAATGAGCAGTTCTTC	TRBV9	TRBJ2-1	TRBD2	NA
CASSTGNDEQYF	TGTGCCAGCAGCACAGGGAACGACGAGCAGTACTTC	TRBV21-1	TRBJ2-7	NA	once
CASRYDRGTEAFF	TGCGCCAGCAGGTACGACCGCGGGACTGAAGCTTTCTTT	TRBV5-1	TRBJ1-1	NA	once
CASSLLQGAGSADTQYF	TGCGCCAGCAGCTTACTTCAGGGGGCTGGGTCGGCGGATACGCAGTATTTT	TRBV5-1	TRBJ2-3	TRBD1	NA
CASSQGFVQDKLRDNEQFF	TGCGCCAGCAGCCAAGGTTTCGTACAGGACAAACTCCGGGACAATGAGCAGTTCTTC	TRBV4-3	TRBJ2-1	NA	few
CASAFGRGGGDQGYTF	TGTGCTAGTGCCTTTGGCCGAGGGGGCGGGGATCAGGGCTACACCTTC	TRBV12-5	TRBJ1-2	TRBD1	NA
CASDWGAGANNEQFF	TGTGCCAGCGATTGGGGAGCGGGGGCAAACAATGAGCAGTTCTTC	TRBV2	TRBJ2-1	TRBD2	once
CASSLVLAGDTGELFF	TGTGCCAGCAGCTTAGTACTAGCGGGAGATACCGGGGAGCTGTTTTTT	TRBV7-6	TRBJ2-2	TRBD2	NA
CASQIGQGRSNQPQHF	TGTGCCAGTCAAATTGGACAGGGCAGGAGCAATCAGCCCCAGCATTTT	TRBV19	TRBJ1-5	TRBD1	NA
CASSIQANQPQHF	TGTGCCAGTAGTATACAGGCTAATCAGCCCCAGCATTTT	TRBV19	TRBJ1-5	NA	NA
CASSPGLFDLNEKLFF	TGTGCCAGCAGTCCTGGACTGTTTGATCTTAATGAAAAACTGTTTTTT	TRBV6-6	TRBJ1-4	NA	NA
CASSVDQGFYGYTF	TGTGCCAGCAGCGTAGACCAGGGGTTCTATGGCTACACCTTC	TRBV9	TRBJ1-2	NA	NA
CASSSASGRAYDTQYF	TGTGCCAGCAGTTCCGCTAGCGGGAGGGCCTACGATACGCAGTATTTT	TRBV28	TRBJ2-3	TRBD2	once
CASTRVYEQYF	TGTGCCAGCACCAGGGTGTACGAGCAGTACTTC	TRBV6-1	TRBJ2-7	NA	once
CASSAFSGAYEQYF	TGTGCCAGCTCGGCCTTTAGCGGTGCCTACGAGCAGTACTTC	TRBV6-5	TRBJ2-7	NA	once
CASSQTTANLHGYTF	TGCGCCAGCAGCCAAACGACTGCAAACTTACATGGCTACACCTTC	TRBV4-3	TRBJ1-2	NA	NA
CASRASGRFGEQFF	TGTGCCAGCAGAGCTAGCGGGAGGTTTGGTGAGCAGTTCTTC	TRBV6-5	TRBJ2-1	TRBD2	NA
CASSPSGGYNEQFF	TGTGCCAGCAGTCCTAGCGGGGGGTACAATGAGCAGTTCTTC	TRBV11-1	TRBJ2-1	TRBD2	NA
CASSPGRAGNEQFF	TGTGCCAGCTCACCCGGACGGGCGGGGAATGAGCAGTTCTTC	TRBV18	TRBJ2-1	NA	NA
CASSEAAGDRAWSNGYTF	TGTGCCAGCAGTGAAGCTGCTGGGGACAGGGCATGGTCGAATGGCTACACCTTC	TRBV6-1	TRBJ1-2	TRBD1	NA
CASSLGRGNSYEQYF	TGTGCCAGCAGCTTAGGGCGGGGGAACTCCTACGAGCAGTACTTC	TRBV7-9	TRBJ2-7	TRBD2	NA
CASSQSQGLGNQPQHF	TGCGCCAGCAGTCAATCACAGGGTCTGGGCAATCAGCCCCAGCATTTT	TRBV23-1	TRBJ1-5	NA	NA
CASSLTQGYNNSPLHF	TGTGCCAGCAGCCTTACACAGGGATATAACAATTCACCCCTCCACTTT	TRBV28	TRBJ1-6	NA	NA
CASSFDGTPNQPQHF	TGTGCCAGCAGCTTTGACGGGACACCCAATCAGCCCCAGCATTTT	TRBV7-2	TRBJ1-5	NA	NA
CASSASDRGSSYEQYF	TGTGCCAGCAGCGCGAGCGACAGGGGGAGCTCCTACGAGCAGTACTTC	TRBV7-6	TRBJ2-7	TRBD1	NA
CASSQGAGGGQYF	TGCGCCAGCAGCCAAGGAGCAGGGGGCGGCCAGTACTTC	TRBV4-3	TRBJ2-5	TRBD1	NA
CASSTGLAGGWRQFF	TGTGCCAGCAGCACCGGACTAGCGGGGGGCTGGCGGCAGTTCTTC	TRBV7-2	TRBJ2-1	TRBD2	NA
CASSLSPLGSPLHF	TGTGCCAGCAGTTTATCCCCTCTAGGTTCACCCCTCCACTTT	TRBV27	TRBJ1-6	NA	NA
CASSPGRGGDEQYF	TGCGCCAGCAGCCCGGGAAGGGGCGGGGACGAGCAGTACTTC	TRBV4-1	TRBJ2-7	NA	NA
CASSQGDRVSYEQYF	TGTGCCAGCAGCCAAGGGGACAGGGTGTCCTACGAGCAGTACTTC	TRBV14	TRBJ2-7	TRBD1	NA
CSVVRTESSFAFF	TGCAGCGTTGTCAGGACAGAAAGTTCATTTGCTTTCTTT	TRBV29-1	TRBJ1-1	NA	once
CASSLSAGSGTQYF	TGTGCCAGCAGTTTAAGTGCGGGCAGCGGCACGCAGTATTTT	TRBV28	TRBJ2-3	NA	NA
CASSQGQGRNTEAFF	TGTGCCAGCAGCCAGGGACAGGGAAGAAACACTGAAGCTTTCTTT	TRBV5-5	TRBJ1-1	TRBD1	NA
CASSLDMGGTGEAFF	TGTGCCAGCAGCTTGGATATGGGAGGTACAGGTGAAGCTTTCTTT	TRBV5-6	TRBJ1-1	NA	NA
CASSAYQGGKEQFF	TGTGCCAGCAGCGCTTACCAAGGGGGCAAAGAGCAGTTCTTC	TRBV9	TRBJ2-1	TRBD1	NA
CASSLATSQETQYF	TGTGCCAGCAGCTTAGCGACTTCCCAAGAGACCCAGTACTTC	TRBV7-2	TRBJ2-5	NA	few
CASSEQGRLGTEAFF	TGTGCCAGCAGCGAACAGGGGCGGCTCGGAACTGAAGCTTTCTTT	TRBV7-3	TRBJ1-1	TRBD1	NA